Listed here is a single T cell receptor beta chain. Its antigen is undetermined. Data came from immunoSEQ multiplex PCR; TCRdb stores just in-frame clones and leaves some out. The sample lists approximately 110,000 clones; just under 95% were seen once. This entry belongs to a study of OX40 agonist ivuxolimab in advanced cancers. About the study: All patients had ivuxolimab intravenously every 2 weeks at 0.01 to 10 mg/kg.

This CDR3 region has 12 residues. Germline V gives CDR1 SGHRS, CDR2 YFSETQ. The V gene lost 4 bases and the J gene lost 4 bases, with 6 bases spanning the gap. Findings of the study overall: Both blood CD4+ and CD8+ T cells showed clonal growth by week 6 at 0.1 to 3.0 mg/kg. Among T cells, CD8+ cells averaged more expanded clones than CD4+ cells.

This sequence joins TRBV5-1 and TRBJ2-1, with D unresolved. This TCR came from an adult with an advanced solid tumor such as melanoma, head and neck, liver or kidney cancer. The input for sequencing was CD4+ or CD8+ T cells sorted from blood, taken in a trial of the OX40 agonist ivuxolimab. The CDR3 region is CASSVQYNEQFF. CDR3 nucleotides: TGCGCCAGCAGCGTTCAGTACAATGAGCAGTTCTTC.